Below, one T cell receptor beta chain is given with its context. These data come from a study of OX40 agonist ivuxolimab in advanced cancers. The wider study: Antecedent anti-PD-1, anti-PD-L1 or anti-CTLA-4 therapy was permissible, with about 40% having received some.

Measured with immunoSEQ multiplex PCR; TCRdb has only the in-frame clones, and not every one. The table lists about 71,000 clones, 94% of them singletons. CDR3 length: 13 amino acids. V gave up 8 bases and J gave up 5 bases; unmatched junction bases: 8. Germline V gene lookup returns CDR1 WSHSY and CDR2 SAAADI. Sequenced material: CD4+ or CD8+ T cells sorted from blood, taken in a trial of the OX40 agonist ivuxolimab. The chain is built from TRBV10-2 and TRBJ1-1, with 7 bases lining up with TRBD1. This clonotype originated in an adult with an advanced solid tumor such as melanoma, head and neck, liver or kidney cancer. CDR3 loop: CASGEGARTEAFF. CDR3 sequence (DNA): TGCGCCAGCGGGGAGGGGGCCAGGACTGAAGCTTTCTTT.